This T cell receptor (beta chain) was documented in a study of blood T cell repertoires in COVID-19. As for the study in general: Some COVID-19 samples were acute and others convalescent; all came from the United States, Italy and Spain. T cells, B-cell-depleted T cells, or PBMCs supplied cDNA or gDNA.

Per the study methods: Estimation of nucleated cell counts was performed using reference gene primer amplification. Sequencing used immunoSEQ multiplex PCR; TCRdb keeps in-frame clones, though not all of them. The V and J calls and the clone size are those of that table, but D and trimming were determined from the DNA. Here the sample spans 90,000 to 130,000 clones, approximately 68% being singletons. Germline V gene lookup returns CDR1 MGHDK and CDR2 SYGVNS. This CDR3 comprises 12 residues. Trimming left V 4 bases short and J 5 bases short, with 7 bases between. This TCR derives from a woman aged 55-75 years with acute or convalescent COVID-19. The sequenced sample was peripheral blood. J is TRBJ2-3 and V is TRBV25-1; D may be TRBD1 (6 bases). The CDR3, as DNA: TGTGCCAGCAGTGGCAGGGGAGATACGCAGTATTTT. Translating it yields CASSGRGDTQYF.